The 21 T cell receptor beta chains below come from one sample, sequenced in a study of T cell clonality in common variable immunodeficiency. Some clones are missing from TCRdb's copy, which holds only in-frame ones; the method was immunoSEQ multiplex PCR. The sample yields roughly 55,000 clones, without any singletons. The sequencing input was peripheral blood mononuclear cells. Receptors originate from a person between 18 and 75 years old in good health.

This clone has at least ten counts. Read coverage stops 3 residues before the CDR3 terminus; the germline J gene supplies the remainder. The V and J genes are TRBV28 and TRBJ1-2; D call uncertain. Trimming removed 5 bases from V and 3 bases from J, with 10 bases in between. There are 13 residues in the CDR3. CDR1 and CDR2 (germline): MDHEN, SYDVKM. CDR3 DNA, as far as it was read: TGTGCCAGCAGTCCCACTTTGGACTATGGC. It yields the protein CASSPTLDYG. The full CDR3 protein reads CASSPTLDYGYTF.

This clone was observed at least ten times. The CDR3 goes on 3 residues after the read ends, and that part is filled in from the germline J gene. The rearrangement joins TRBV7-9 to TRBJ2-7; TRBD1 agrees at 11 bases. The V gene end was trimmed by 0 bases and the J gene end by 4 bases; junction bases not matched to a gene: 2. The germline CDR1 and CDR2 sequences are SEHNR and FQNEAQ (reference sequence). This CDR3 contains 15 residues. The covered CDR3 bases are TGTGCCAGCAGCTTAGCCCGGGACAGGGGGTACGAG. Translated, it gives CASSLARDRGYE. The full CDR3 protein reads CASSLARDRGYEQYF. The whole variable domain, remainder taken from reference TRBV7-9 and TRBJ2-7, is DTGVSQNPRHKITKRGQNVTFRCDPISEHNRLYWYRQTLGQGPEFLTYFQNEAQLEKSRLLSDRFSAERPKGSFSTLEIQRTEQGDSAMYLCASSLARDRGYEQYFGPGTRLTVT.

In regard to this clone: The sequenced fragment ends 3 residues before the CDR3 boundary, so the rest is inferred from the germline J gene. This chain joins TRBV7-9 and TRBJ1-6; 8 nucleotides agree with TRBD1. Germline lookup yields CDR1 SEHNR and CDR2 FQNEAQ (reference sequence). J lost 7 bases, V lost 6 bases, and 5 bases had no gene match. The CDR3 has 14 residues. CDR3 DNA (partial): TGTGCCAGCAGTTCGGACAGGGTCAATTCACCC. Translated: CASSSDRVNSP. The CDR3, in full, reads CASSSDRVNSPLHF.

This clone was found many times. The read falls 3 residues short of the CDR3 end, and the missing part is taken from the germline J gene. This chain links TRBV5-4 with TRBJ2-6; D possibly corresponds to TRBD2 (5 bases). This CDR3 has 14 residues. Trimming left V 5 bases short and J 5 bases short, with 11 bases between. Germline CDR1 and CDR2: SGHNT and YYREEE (reference sequence). The CDR3 reads CASSPEGWANVLTF. CDR3 bases read: TGTGCCAGCAGTCCTGAGGGCTGGGCCAACGTC.

This clone came up many times. The read ends 3 residues shy of where the CDR3 ends; the end is completed using the germline J gene. The genes are TRBV18 and TRBJ2-7; 12 nucleotides align to TRBD2. CDR3 size: 18 residues. V shed 1 base, J shed 2 bases, and the junction held 9 bases outside the gene matches. Germline V CDR1 and CDR2: KGHSH, LQKENI. CDR3 DNA, as far as it was read: TGTGCCAGCTCACCACTCTCCCTAGCGGGAGGGATGGCCTACGAG. Translated, it gives CASSPLSLAGGMAYE. The full CDR3 reads CASSPLSLAGGMAYEQYF.

The sample holds many counts of this clone. Read sequence stops 3 residues before the CDR3 end, and the germline J gene provides the missing end. The rearrangement links TRBV20-1 to TRBJ1-2, with TRBD1 as a possible D gene (5 bases). CDR1 and CDR2 from the germline V gene are DFQATT and SNEGSKA (reference sequence). The CDR3 is 13 amino acids. Trimming took off 5 bases at V and 2 bases at J, with 12 bases between the two ends. Incomplete CDR3 DNA: TGCAGTGCTCGACCGGGGGGGAACTATGGC. It codes for CSARPGGNYG. The whole CDR3 is CSARPGGNYGYTF.

Remarks on this clone: The DNA ends 3 residues before the CDR3 does, and the rest of the CDR3 is filled in from the germline J gene. The chain couples TRBV29-1 to TRBJ2-5; TRBD1 agrees at 11 bases. The CDR3 sequence is 14 residues long. Germline lookup yields CDR1 SQVTM and CDR2 ANQGSEA. Trimming took 4 bases from V and 5 from J; bases not matched to a gene: 6. The CDR3 here is CSVARTGGLETQYF. The CDR3 bases that were read are TGCAGCGTTGCTCGGACAGGGGGCTTGGAGACC. The full variable domain, completed using reference TRBV29-1 and TRBJ2-5, is SAVISQKPSRDICQRGTSLTIQCQVDSQVTMMFWYRQQPGQSLTLIATANQGSEATYESGFVIDKFPISRPNLTFSTLTVSNMSPEDSSIYLCSVARTGGLETQYFGPGTRLLVL.

In its sample, this clone is medium-sized. The DNA ends 3 residues before the CDR3 does, and the rest of the CDR3 is filled in from the germline J gene. V and J are TRBV20-1 and TRBJ2-3; TRBD2 agrees at 11 bases. Losses at the gene ends were 0 bases for V and 4 bases for J; bases not matched to a gene: 9. CDR3 size: 17 residues. CDR1 and CDR2 from the germline V gene are DFQATT and SNEGSKA (reference sequence). This chain's CDR3 is CSARDPLAGGPSDTQYF. Incomplete CDR3 DNA: TGCAGTGCTAGAGACCCTTTAGCGGGAGGGCCCTCAGATACG.

Worth noting for this clone: The observed sequence ends 3 residues before the CDR3 terminus, with the missing tail filled in from the germline J gene. This chain links TRBV10-3 with TRBJ2-1, with TRBD2 matching 13 bases. After removal of 7 bases from V and 1 base from J, the junction contained 4 bases not matched to a gene. Germline-derived CDR1 and CDR2 are ENHRY and SYGVKD. The CDR3 consists of 16 residues. This chain's CDR3 is CAITRTSGSSYNEQFF. The DNA read from the CDR3 is TGTGCCATCACCCGGACTAGCGGGAGTTCCTACAATGAG.

This clone was picked up a small number of times. The read comes to an end 3 residues before the CDR3 does, leaving the germline J gene to fill in the end. This rearrangement joins TRBV18 to TRBJ2-7, with 9 bases matching TRBD1. This CDR3 contains 14 residues. The germline V gene has CDR1 KGHSH and CDR2 LQKENI. Germline trimming cut 8 bases from V and 4 bases from J; bases unmatched to any gene: 9. This chain's CDR3 is CASLMDRGGYEQYF. The sequenced CDR3 bases are TGTGCCAGCCTTATGGACAGGGGCGGGTACGAG.

This clone has a count of ten or more. The CDR3 end lies 3 residues beyond the end of the read and is filled in from the germline J gene. The chain uses TRBV5-1 and TRBJ1-3; D is uncertain. Germline CDR1 and CDR2: SGHRS and YFSETQ. The CDR3 runs to 13 residues. Trimming took off 0 bases at V and 6 bases at J, with 7 bases between the two ends. CDR3 DNA (partial): TGCGCCAGCAGCTTGGGAACAGTAAACACC. Amino acid sequence: CASSLGTVNT. The complete CDR3 sequence is CASSLGTVNTIYF.

This clone has at least ten counts. Coverage ceases 3 residues before the CDR3 finishes, and the germline J gene fills in the end. V is TRBV6-4 and J is TRBJ2-2, with 7 bases that match TRBD2. After removal of 7 bases from V and 6 bases from J, the junction contained 11 bases not matched to a gene. The CDR3 consists of 15 residues. The germline V gene has CDR1 MRHNA and CDR2 SNTAGT. This chain's CDR3 is CASTSSAGEAGELFF. Incomplete CDR3 DNA: TGTGCCAGCACCTCTAGCGCGGGAGAGGCCGGGGAG.

Many counts were recorded for this clone. The read ends 3 residues before the CDR3 terminus; that terminus is restored from the germline J gene. This chain joins TRBV28 and TRBJ2-3, with TRBD2 as a possible D gene (5 bases). Per germline, CDR1 MDHEN and CDR2 SYDVKM. The V end was cut by 5 bases, the J end by 2 bases, with 17 bases between. CDR3 length: 16 residues. CDR3 region: CASSTTKRIVTDTQYF. The part of the CDR3 DNA that was read is TGTGCCAGCAGTACTACAAAGCGGATAGTCACAGATACG.

This clone was seen at least ten times. The CDR3 end is not reached by the read, which stops 3 residues before it; the germline J gene fills it in. J is TRBJ2-3 and V is TRBV11-3; 13 nucleotides match TRBD2. J gave up 4 bases and V 5 bases, and 3 bases lay outside the gene matches. This CDR3 is built from 15 residues. The germline V gene encodes CDR1 SGHNT and CDR2 YENEEA. Incomplete CDR3 DNA: TGTGCCAGCAGCCGAGGACTAGCGGGAGCAGATACG. Translated, it gives CASSRGLAGADT. The CDR3 in full is CASSRGLAGADTQYF.

This clone was picked up many times. The DNA ends 3 residues before the CDR3 does, and the rest of the CDR3 is filled in from the germline J gene. The gene calls are TRBV30 and TRBJ2-5; D remains unclear. Trimming stripped 1 base from V and 5 bases from J, with 11 bases between. The CDR3 runs to 13 residues. Germline assignment: CDR1 GTSNPN and CDR2 SVGIG (reference sequence). CDR3: CAWSGALQETQYF. The part of the CDR3 DNA that was read is TGTGCCTGGAGTGGTGCCCTGCAGGAGACC.

This clone came up many times. Read coverage stops 3 residues before the CDR3 terminus; the germline J gene supplies the remainder. The V gene is TRBV5-1, the J gene TRBJ2-2, with 8 bases that match TRBD1. Germline V gene sequence: CDR1 SGHRS, CDR2 YFSETQ. Trimming at V came to 3 bases and at J to 5 bases, leaving 6 bases not matched to a gene. This CDR3 is built from 15 residues. The CDR3 reads CASSSGTGRTGELFF. The sequenced part of the CDR3 DNA is TGCGCCAGCAGCTCCGGGACAGGAAGAACCGGGGAG.

At least ten counts were recorded for this clone. Sequencing ends 3 residues short of the CDR3 end; the germline J gene provides the rest. This chain joins TRBV19 and TRBJ1-2; 7 bases agree with TRBD1. Germline lookup yields CDR1 LNHDA and CDR2 SQIVND (reference sequence). This CDR3 region has 14 residues. The J segment lost 3 bases and the V segment lost 3 bases, leaving 4 bases of the junction unmatched. The sequenced part of the CDR3 DNA is TGTGCCAGTAGTATGTCTGGGACAGACTATGGC. As protein: CASSMSGTDYG. The whole CDR3 sequence reads CASSMSGTDYGYTF.

This clone was found many times. The read is 3 residues too short to cover the CDR3 end, so that end is filled in from the germline J gene. The V and J genes are TRBV20-1 and TRBJ2-3; 8 bases align to TRBD2. Germline CDR1 is DFQATT and CDR2 is SNEGSKA (reference sequence). With V trimmed by 6 bases and J by 0 bases, 20 bases remained unmatched. This CDR3 region has 19 residues. CDR3 DNA (partial): TGCAGTGCAAACCCCCCTCCCGCTAGCGGGCCAGTTAGCACAGATACG. Residues: CSANPPPASGPVSTDT. In full, the CDR3 is CSANPPPASGPVSTDTQYF.

This clone has at least ten counts. The read terminates 3 residues before the CDR3 end, so the remaining end is supplied by the germline J gene. The J gene is TRBJ1-5, the V gene TRBV20-1; perhaps TRBD1 as D (6 bases). With 3 bases removed from V and 6 bases from J, the gap between germline ends came to 18 bases. Germline loops: CDR1 DFQATT, CDR2 SNEGSKA (reference sequence). The CDR3 covers 15 residues. Incomplete CDR3 DNA: TGCAGTGCTAGCCTCCCACAGGGACGTTCTCAGCCC. As protein: CSASLPQGRSQP. The full-length CDR3 reads as CSASLPQGRSQPQHF.

This clone was seen at least ten times. The DNA ends 3 residues before the CDR3 does, and the rest of the CDR3 is filled in from the germline J gene. The chain links TRBV5-1 to TRBJ2-3, with 9 bases that match TRBD2. V gave up 1 base and J gave up 0 bases; unmatched junction bases: 6. This CDR3 contains 17 residues. Germline loops: CDR1 SGHRS, CDR2 YFSETQ. The CDR3 spells CASSLTAGGPSTDTQYF. The part of the CDR3 DNA that was read is TGCGCCAGCAGCTTGACAGCGGGAGGACCTAGCACAGATACG.

This clone was recorded many times. The read stops 3 residues short of the end of the CDR3; the missing end is completed from the germline J gene. The J gene is TRBJ2-7, the V gene TRBV19; 11 bases are shared with TRBD2. Unmatched junction bases numbered 10, after V lost 2 bases and J lost 4 bases. Germline V gene data show CDR1 as LNHDA and CDR2 as SQIVND (reference sequence). CDR3 size: 17 residues. The covered CDR3 bases are TGTGCCAGTAGTATAAAGCCCCCGACTAGCGGGATTTACGAG. Its protein product is CASSIKPPTSGIYE. The entire CDR3 reads CASSIKPPTSGIYEQYF.